The next 7 T cell receptor beta chains were all read from a single sample in a study of blood T cell repertoires in COVID-19. Measured with immunoSEQ multiplex PCR; TCRdb has only the in-frame clones, and not every one. The sample has a few hundred thousand clones, roughly 90% seen once. Material: peripheral blood. Source of these receptors: a woman between 45 and 60 years old with active or convalescent COVID-19.

The rearrangement links TRBV29-1 to TRBJ2-5, with a weak D call TRBD1 (6 bases). V lost 3 bases, J lost 1 base, and 9 bases lay in between. The CDR3 is made up of 13 amino acids. Germline values: CDR1 SQVTM, CDR2 ANQGSEA. CDR3 in DNA: TGCAGCGTTGAGGCCAGGGGCCAAGAGACCCAGTACTTC. Translation gives CSVEARGQETQYF.

The chain is built from TRBV3-1 (or the pseudogene TRBV3-2) and TRBJ1-5, with TRBD1 matching over 7 bases. V dropped 4 bases and J dropped 0; count of bases not matched to a gene: 6. Germline V gene lookup returns CDR1 LGHDT and CDR2 YNNKEL (reference sequence). The CDR3 runs 16 residues. The CDR3: CASSLQGGGSNQPQHF. The CDR3 DNA reads TGTGCCAGCAGCCTGCAGGGGGGCGGTAGCAATCAGCCCCAGCATTTT.

The chain couples TRBV10-3 to TRBJ2-7; 12 nucleotides line up with TRBD2. This CDR3 comprises 16 residues. The V gene end was trimmed by 1 base and the J gene end by 1 base; junction bases not matched to a gene: 2. Looked up from germline, CDR1 is ENHRY and CDR2 is SYGVKD. The CDR3 DNA sequence: TGTGCCATCAGTGAGTGGACTAGCGGGACGTCCTACGAGCAGTACTTC. This gives the protein CAISEWTSGTSYEQYF.

J is TRBJ1-1 and V is TRBV30; tentative D call: TRBD1 (6 bases). V shed 4 bases and J shed 1 base, with 22 bases lying between them. Germline V CDR1 and CDR2: GTSNPN, SVGIG (reference sequence). The CDR3 length is 17 residues. The chain's CDR3 is CAWTLWTARLQNTEAFF. CDR3 DNA: TGTGCCTGGACTCTCTGGACAGCTCGGCTCCAGAACACTGAAGCTTTCTTT.

The chain carries TRBV28 and TRBJ1-5; 10 bases align to TRBD1. Germline V lookup: CDR1 MDHEN, CDR2 SYDVKM. This CDR3 has 12 residues. V lost 9 bases and J lost 6; bases outside the gene matches: 2. CDR3 residues: CASGTGAQPQHF. The CDR3 DNA reads TGTGCCAGTGGGACAGGGGCTCAGCCCCAGCATTTT.

This rearrangement joins TRBV28 to TRBJ1-4, with 10 bases identical to TRBD1. Germline values: CDR1 MDHEN, CDR2 SYDVKM. The CDR3 has 15 residues. The junction had 8 bases not matched to a gene; V was cut back by 6 bases and J by 7 bases. The DNA of the CDR3 is TGTGCCAGCAGGTTTTCGGGACAGGGGCGTGAAAAACTGTTTTTT. Protein: CASRFSGQGREKLFF.

The chain carries TRBV6-1 and TRBJ2-7; a weak D match, TRBD1 (6 bases). CDR1 and CDR2 (germline): MNHNS, SASEGT. V was clipped by 4 bases and J by 0 bases, with 16 bases between them. CDR3 length equals 16 residues. The DNA for the CDR3 is TGTGCCAGCAGTGTACCCGTGGGACATAGCTCCTACGAGCAGTACTTC. Protein sequence: CASSVPVGHSSYEQYF.